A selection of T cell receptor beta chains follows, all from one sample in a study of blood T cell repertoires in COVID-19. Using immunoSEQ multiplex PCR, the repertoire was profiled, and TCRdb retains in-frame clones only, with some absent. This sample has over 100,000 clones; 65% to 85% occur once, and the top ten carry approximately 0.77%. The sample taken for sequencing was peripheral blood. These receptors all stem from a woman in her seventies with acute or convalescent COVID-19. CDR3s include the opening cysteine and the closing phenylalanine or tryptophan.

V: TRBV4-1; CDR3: CASSQNTGGNTGELFF
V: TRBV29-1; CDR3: CSVGDRLSTDTQYF
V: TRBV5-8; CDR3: CASSLGGGYTF
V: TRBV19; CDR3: CASRIGQGAIGELFF
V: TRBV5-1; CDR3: CASTLTGTNTEAFF
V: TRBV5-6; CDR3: CASSTWTGAFNEQFF
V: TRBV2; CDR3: CASIRLTSVPSNEQFF
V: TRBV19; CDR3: CASSDRESQPQHF
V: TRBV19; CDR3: CASSITENTEAFF
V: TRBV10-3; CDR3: CAISGTGETYEQYF
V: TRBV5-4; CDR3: CAYSKGGSGTGELFF
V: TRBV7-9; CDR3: CASSGGGEPQHF
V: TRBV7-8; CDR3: CASSLALDTQYF
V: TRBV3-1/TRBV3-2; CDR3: CASSQGTSGRGSYNEQFF
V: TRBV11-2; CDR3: CASSSRAQGNYGYTF
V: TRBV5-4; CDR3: CASSQGTSGTGETQYF
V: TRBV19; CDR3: CASSKPVGSGGHTQYF
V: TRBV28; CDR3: CASSLERVSPLHF
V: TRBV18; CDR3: CASSPGLAGAYNEQFF
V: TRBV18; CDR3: CASSPVGGLGTDTQYF
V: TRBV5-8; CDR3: CASSLEGGGADTQYF
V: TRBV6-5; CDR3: CASSSREGNQPQHF
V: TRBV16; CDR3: CASSPRQGASGANVLTF
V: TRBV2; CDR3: CASSEAPGRDTEAFF
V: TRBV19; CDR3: CASSLGTTSSYEQYF
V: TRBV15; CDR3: CATSRAGVAGEQFF
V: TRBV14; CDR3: CASSQAASGELFF
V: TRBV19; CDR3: CASSETGNSPLHF
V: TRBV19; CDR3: CASTEGQIYGYTF
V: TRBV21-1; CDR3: CASSNSKTGDLSKTEKLFF
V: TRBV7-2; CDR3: CASSTAGGTPLHF